Each of the 20 T cell receptor beta chains below was sequenced from the same sample in a study of T cells in localized non-small cell lung cancer. The protocol was immunoSEQ multiplex PCR, while the TCRdb copy is restricted to in-frame clones and leaves out a portion. The top ten clones hold about 5.6% of a sample with tens of thousands of clones, roughly 88% of them seen once. Source: peripheral blood mononuclear cells, taken before any cancer treatment. The receptors were gathered from a male donor older than 55 with stage II lung adenocarcinoma.

The chain has TRBV6-1 and TRBJ2-7; 7 bases fit TRBD1. V shed 2 bases, J shed 0 bases, and the junction held 19 bases outside the gene matches. Germline CDR1 MNHNS, CDR2 SASEGT. The CDR3 runs 20 residues. The CDR3 sequence: CASSEWTGQLPSAISYEQYF. The CDR3 nucleotides are TGTGCCAGCAGTGAATGGACAGGTCAGCTCCCTTCGGCCATCTCCTACGAGCAGTACTTC.

The chain recombines TRBV6-1 with TRBJ1-4; D gene uncertain. CDR3 length: 16 residues. The V end was cut by 4 bases, the J end by 4 bases, with 16 bases between. CDR1 and CDR2 (germline): MNHNS, SASEGT. Written as DNA, the CDR3 is TGTGCCAGCAGTGCGCTGACCCTGAATGGTAATGAAAAACTGTTTTTT. Residues: CASSALTLNGNEKLFF.

In this sample, this clone turned up a few times. The genes are TRBV2 and TRBJ2-7; no clear D. The CDR3 is made up of 10 amino acids. From germline, CDR1 is SNHLY and CDR2 FYNNEI. V lost 7 bases and J lost 5, with 6 bases in between. CDR3 loop: CASTGHEQYF. CDR3 nucleotides: TGTGCCAGCACAGGTCACGAGCAGTACTTC.

The chain uses TRBV5-6 and TRBJ2-5, with no clear D. The CDR3 is made up of 15 amino acids. V lost 3 bases, J lost 0 bases, and 12 bases lay in between. The germline V gene encodes CDR1 SGHDT and CDR2 YYEEEE. For the CDR3, the DNA is TGTGCCAGCAGCTCGACCCTGGTTAACCAAGAGACCCAGTACTTC. This encodes CASSSTLVNQETQYF.

This chain links TRBV5-1 with TRBJ2-1, with D possibly TRBD1 on 5 matching bases. In germline, CDR1 is SGHRS, CDR2 YFSETQ. Trimming shortened V by 3 bases and J by 8 bases, and 9 bases separated the two germline ends. This CDR3 spans 12 amino acids. The CDR3 DNA is TGCGCCAGCAGCTCCGACAGCTATGAGCAGTTCTTC. This encodes CASSSDSYEQFF.

This chain connects TRBV5-1 to TRBJ2-3; D assignment may be TRBD1 or TRBD2 (5 bases each). Germline values: CDR1 SGHRS, CDR2 YFSETQ. V lost 2 bases, J lost 3 bases, and 13 bases lay in between. The CDR3 spans 15 residues. The CDR3 DNA follows: TGCGCCAGCAGCTTACGCCTAGAGGGGACAGATACGCAGTATTTT. This codes for CASSLRLEGTDTQYF.

This chain connects TRBV5-1 to TRBJ1-2; D not certain. The CDR3 extends over 14 amino acids. The V gene lost 1 base and the J gene lost 9 bases, with 16 bases spanning the gap. Looked up from germline, CDR1 is SGHRS and CDR2 is YFSETQ. The CDR3 reads CASSLRSPQGRYTF. CDR3 in DNA: TGCGCCAGCAGCTTGAGGAGTCCTCAAGGGCGCTACACCTTC.

Only a few counts were recorded for this clone. The chain links TRBV5-4 to TRBJ1-1; D may be TRBD1 (5 bases). The CDR3 contains 12 residues. Deletions cut 2 bases from V and 6 bases from J, with 8 bases between. CDR1 SGHNT and CDR2 YYREEE come from the germline V gene (reference sequence). CDR3 residues: CASSFGGAEAFF. In nucleotides, the CDR3 is TGTGCCAGCAGCTTCGGGGGTGCTGAAGCTTTCTTT.

In this sample, this clone turned up once. The CDR3 spells CASSYDGNYEQYF. In nucleotides, the CDR3 is TGCGCCAGCAGCTATGACGGGAACTACGAGCAGTACTTC. The V gene is TRBV5-1, the J gene TRBJ2-7; the D gene is possibly TRBD2 (5 bases). The CDR3 loop spans 13 amino acids. Trimming left V 3 bases short and J 3 bases short, with 10 bases between. In germline, CDR1 is SGHRS, CDR2 YFSETQ.

The chain recombines TRBV15 with TRBJ1-5, with D tentatively TRBD1 (6 bases). The CDR3 is 15 amino acids. The ends were cut back, 2 bases at V and 5 bases at J, with 13 bases in the middle. Looked up from germline, CDR1 is LNHNV and CDR2 is YYDKDF (reference sequence). CDR3 bases: TGTGCCACCAGCAGAAGGGGGGCGGGGTATCAGCCCCAGCATTTT. It specifies CATSRRGAGYQPQHF.

The chain carries TRBV7-2 and TRBJ2-7; D uncertain. V dropped 3 bases and J dropped 0 bases, with 12 bases sitting between them. Germline CDR1 reads SGHTA; CDR2 reads FQGNSA. The CDR3 runs 15 residues. The CDR3 DNA is TGTGCCAGCAGCTTTGGTTGGAAAAGCTCCTACGAGCAGTACTTC. Translated: CASSFGWKSSYEQYF.

This chain connects TRBV28 to TRBJ2-2, with TRBD1 matching 8 bases. The CDR3 contains 15 residues. Losses at the gene ends were 5 bases for V and 5 bases for J; bases not matched to a gene: 7. Germline V gene data show CDR1 as MDHEN and CDR2 as SYDVKM. CDR3 sequence reads: CASSDTGGATGELFF. CDR3 sequence (DNA): TGTGCCAGCAGTGACACAGGGGGAGCGACCGGGGAGCTGTTTTTT.

This clone was seen once. The J gene is TRBJ2-7, the V gene TRBV6-5; 7 bases are a match to TRBD1. The ends lost 9 bases at V and 5 bases at J; junction bases unmatched: 7. The germline V gene encodes CDR1 MNHEY and CDR2 SVGAGI. This CDR3 comprises 12 residues. The CDR3 region has the DNA TGTGCCAGTGGACTGCAGGGGGACGAGCAGTACTTC. Translation: CASGLQGDEQYF.

The chain combines TRBV18 with TRBJ1-1; possibly TRBD1 for D (6 bases). The CDR3 is made up of 15 amino acids. The germline CDR1 and CDR2 sequences are KGHSH and LQKENI. Trimming stripped 3 bases from V and 4 bases from J, with 15 bases between. The CDR3 spells CASSPTSTGGTEAFF. The CDR3 nucleotides read TGTGCCAGCTCACCCACATCGACAGGAGGCACTGAAGCTTTCTTT.

The chain has TRBV5-6 and TRBJ2-7, with D possibly being TRBD1 (6 bases). The CDR3 contains 13 residues. Trimming pared 4 bases from V and 1 base from J, leaving 9 bases between. Germline assignment: CDR1 SGHDT and CDR2 YYEEEE. Here the CDR3 DNA reads TGTGCCAGCAGCCCGGACAGTTCCTACGAGCAGTACTTC. Its translation is CASSPDSSYEQYF.

This chain joins TRBV21-1 and TRBJ1-4. TRBV21-1 is reported as a pseudogene. The CDR3 is made up of 15 amino acids. The CDR3 spells CASSGRLATNEKLFF. As DNA, the CDR3 is TGTGCCAGCAGCGGACGGCTAGCAACTAATGAAAAACTGTTTTTT.

The chain recombines TRBV28 with TRBJ1-1; D is uncertain. This CDR3 contains 13 residues. Germline-derived CDR1 and CDR2 are MDHEN and SYDVKM. Trimming pared 7 bases from V and 0 bases from J, leaving 9 bases between. The CDR3 spells CASKLPLNTEAFF. For the CDR3, the DNA is TGTGCCAGCAAGCTCCCCTTGAACACTGAAGCTTTCTTT.

This clone was seen more than once but under ten times. The chain links TRBV28 to TRBJ1-1, with TRBD1 as a possible D gene (5 bases). From germline, CDR1 is MDHEN and CDR2 SYDVKM. V shed 3 bases and J shed 1 base, with 9 bases lying between them. There are 14 residues in the CDR3. CDR3 bases: TGTGCCAGCAGTTTTGGGCAGGGGAACACTGAAGCTTTCTTT. Protein sequence: CASSFGQGNTEAFF.

CDR3 in DNA: TGTGCCAGCAGCTTGTTTGGTGGTGAAGCTTTCTTT. Translation gives CASSLFGGEAFF. The rearrangement joins TRBV5-4 to TRBJ1-1; D remains ambiguous. Trimming shortened V by 1 base and J by 7 bases, and 8 bases separated the two germline ends. Germline V gives CDR1 SGHNT, CDR2 YYREEE (reference sequence). The CDR3 length is 12 residues.

The CDR3 reads CASSATSGFSGNTIYF. CDR3 coding DNA: TGTGCCAGCAGCGCTACCTCAGGTTTCTCTGGAAACACCATATATTTT. The rearrangement uses TRBV9 and TRBJ1-3; D remains unclear. This CDR3 is 16 amino acids long. Trimming left V 3 bases short and J 0 bases short, with 13 bases between. Per germline, CDR1 SGDLS and CDR2 YYNGEE.